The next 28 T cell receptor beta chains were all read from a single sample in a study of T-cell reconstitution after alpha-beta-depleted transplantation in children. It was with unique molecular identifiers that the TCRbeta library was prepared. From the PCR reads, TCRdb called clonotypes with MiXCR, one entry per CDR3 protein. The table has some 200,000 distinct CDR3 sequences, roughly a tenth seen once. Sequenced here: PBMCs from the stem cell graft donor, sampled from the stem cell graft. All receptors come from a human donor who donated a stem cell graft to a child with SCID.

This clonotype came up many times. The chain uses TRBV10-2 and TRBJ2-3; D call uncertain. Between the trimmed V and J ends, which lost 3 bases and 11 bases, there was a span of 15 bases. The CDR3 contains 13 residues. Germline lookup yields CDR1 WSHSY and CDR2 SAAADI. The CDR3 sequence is CASSDPVAVVQYF. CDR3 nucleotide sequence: TGCGCCAGCAGTGACCCGGTCGCCGTCGTGCAGTATTTT.

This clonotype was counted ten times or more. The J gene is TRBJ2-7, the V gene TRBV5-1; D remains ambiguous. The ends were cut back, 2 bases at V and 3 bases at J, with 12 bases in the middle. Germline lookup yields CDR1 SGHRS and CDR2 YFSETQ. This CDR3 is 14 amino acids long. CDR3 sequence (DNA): TGCGCCAGCAGCTTCAGCCCTAGTAACTACGAGCAGTACTTC. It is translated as CASSFSPSNYEQYF.

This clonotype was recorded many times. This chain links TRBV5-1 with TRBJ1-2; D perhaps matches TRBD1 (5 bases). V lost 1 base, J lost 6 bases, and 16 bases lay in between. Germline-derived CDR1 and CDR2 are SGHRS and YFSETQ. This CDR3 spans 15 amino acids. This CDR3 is CASSLSQGGFDGYTF. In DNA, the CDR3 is TGCGCCAGCAGCTTGAGCCAGGGCGGTTTTGATGGCTACACCTTC.

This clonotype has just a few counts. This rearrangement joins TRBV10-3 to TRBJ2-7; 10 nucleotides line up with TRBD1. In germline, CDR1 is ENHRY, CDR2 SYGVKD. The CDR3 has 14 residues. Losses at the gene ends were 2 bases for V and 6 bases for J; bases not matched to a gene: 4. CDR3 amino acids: CAISEAGQGFEQYF. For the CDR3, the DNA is TGTGCCATCAGTGAGGCGGGACAGGGGTTCGAGCAGTACTTC.

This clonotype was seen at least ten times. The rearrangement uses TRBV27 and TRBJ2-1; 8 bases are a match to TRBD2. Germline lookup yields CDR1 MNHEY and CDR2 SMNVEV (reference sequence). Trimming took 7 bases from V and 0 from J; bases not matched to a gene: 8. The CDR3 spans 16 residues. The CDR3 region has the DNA TGTGCCAGCACCCGAACTAGCGGCGGCTCCTACAATGAGCAGTTCTTC. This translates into CASTRTSGGSYNEQFF.

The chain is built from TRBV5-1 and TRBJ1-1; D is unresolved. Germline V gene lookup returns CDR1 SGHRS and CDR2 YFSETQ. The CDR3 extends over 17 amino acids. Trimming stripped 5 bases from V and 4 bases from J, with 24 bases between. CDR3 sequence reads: CASRRRGSYNVTTEAFF. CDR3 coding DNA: TGCGCCAGCAGAAGGCGGGGTTCGTATAATGTGACCACTGAAGCTTTCTTT.

CDR3 loop: CASSLGGGANVLTF. The CDR3 bases are TGTGCCAGCAGTTTGGGGGGGGGGGCCAACGTCCTGACTTTC. The chain carries TRBV27 and TRBJ2-6; TRBD2 matches 7 bases. Germline V lookup: CDR1 MNHEY, CDR2 SMNVEV (reference sequence). The trim removed 3 bases at V and 4 bases at J, leaving 0 bases unmatched. This CDR3 region has 14 residues.

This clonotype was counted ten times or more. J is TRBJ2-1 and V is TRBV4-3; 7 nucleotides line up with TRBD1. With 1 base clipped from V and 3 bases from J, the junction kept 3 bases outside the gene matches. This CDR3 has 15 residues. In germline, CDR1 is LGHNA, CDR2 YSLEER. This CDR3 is CASSQGQGHYNEQFF. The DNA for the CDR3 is TGCGCCAGCAGCCAAGGACAGGGTCACTACAATGAGCAGTTCTTC.

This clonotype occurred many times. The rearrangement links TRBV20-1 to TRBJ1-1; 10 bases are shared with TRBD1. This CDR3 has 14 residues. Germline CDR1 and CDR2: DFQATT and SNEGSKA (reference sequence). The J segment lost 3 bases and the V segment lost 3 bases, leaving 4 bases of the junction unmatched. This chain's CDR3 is CSARGDRGDTEAFF. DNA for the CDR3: TGCAGTGCTAGGGGGGACAGGGGCGACACTGAAGCTTTCTTT.

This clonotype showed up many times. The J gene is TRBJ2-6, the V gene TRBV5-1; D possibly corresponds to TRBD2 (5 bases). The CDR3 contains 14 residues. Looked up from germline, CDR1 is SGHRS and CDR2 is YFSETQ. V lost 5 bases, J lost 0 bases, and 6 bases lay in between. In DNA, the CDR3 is TGCGCCAGCAGGGAGGCCTCTGGGGCCAACGTCCTGACTTTC. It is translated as CASREASGANVLTF.

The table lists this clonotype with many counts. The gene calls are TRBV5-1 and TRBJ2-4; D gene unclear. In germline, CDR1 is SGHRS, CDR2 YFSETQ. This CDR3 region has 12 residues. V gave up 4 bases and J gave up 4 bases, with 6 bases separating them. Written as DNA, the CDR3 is TGCGCCAGCAGCACGGAAAAAAACATTCAGTACTTC. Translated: CASSTEKNIQYF.

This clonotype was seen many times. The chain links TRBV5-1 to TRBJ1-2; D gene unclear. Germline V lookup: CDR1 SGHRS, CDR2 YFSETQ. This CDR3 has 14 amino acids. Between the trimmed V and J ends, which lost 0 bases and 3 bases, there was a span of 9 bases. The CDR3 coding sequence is TGCGCCAGCAGCTTGGCTAAACAGTACTATGGCTACACCTTC. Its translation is CASSLAKQYYGYTF.

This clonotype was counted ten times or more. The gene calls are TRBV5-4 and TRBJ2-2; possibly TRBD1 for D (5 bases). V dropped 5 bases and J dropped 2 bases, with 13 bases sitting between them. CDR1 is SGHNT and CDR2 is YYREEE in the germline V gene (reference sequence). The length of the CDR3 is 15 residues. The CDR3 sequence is CASSQGSKNTGELFF. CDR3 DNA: TGTGCCAGCAGTCAGGGATCTAAAAACACCGGGGAGCTGTTTTTT.

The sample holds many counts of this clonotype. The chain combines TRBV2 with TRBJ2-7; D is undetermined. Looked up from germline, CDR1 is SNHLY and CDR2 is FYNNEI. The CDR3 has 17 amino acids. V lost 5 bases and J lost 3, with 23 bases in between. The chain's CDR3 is CASSSVRTLGRLYEQYF. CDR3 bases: TGTGCCAGCAGTTCGGTCCGTACGCTAGGAAGACTCTACGAGCAGTACTTC.

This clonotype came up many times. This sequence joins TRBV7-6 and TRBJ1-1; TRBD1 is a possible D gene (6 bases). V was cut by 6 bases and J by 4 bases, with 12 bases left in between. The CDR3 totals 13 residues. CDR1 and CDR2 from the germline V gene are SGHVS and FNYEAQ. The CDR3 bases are TGTGCCAGCAGGCTGGACAGTTCCACTGAAGCTTTCTTT. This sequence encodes CASRLDSSTEAFF.

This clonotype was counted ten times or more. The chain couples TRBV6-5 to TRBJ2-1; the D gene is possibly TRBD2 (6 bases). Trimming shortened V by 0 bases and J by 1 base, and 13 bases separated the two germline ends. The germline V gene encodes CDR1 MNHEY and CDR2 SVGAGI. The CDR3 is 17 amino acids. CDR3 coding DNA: TGTGCCAGCAGTTACTCGTCGGGGGTGGGTTCCTACAATGAGCAGTTCTTC. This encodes CASSYSSGVGSYNEQFF.

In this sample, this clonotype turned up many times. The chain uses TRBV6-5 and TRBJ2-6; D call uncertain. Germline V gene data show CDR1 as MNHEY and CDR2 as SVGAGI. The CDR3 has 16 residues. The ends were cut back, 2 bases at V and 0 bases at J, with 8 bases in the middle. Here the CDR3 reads CASSYQQSSGANVLTF. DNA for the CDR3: TGTGCCAGCAGTTACCAACAAAGCTCTGGGGCCAACGTCCTGACTTTC.

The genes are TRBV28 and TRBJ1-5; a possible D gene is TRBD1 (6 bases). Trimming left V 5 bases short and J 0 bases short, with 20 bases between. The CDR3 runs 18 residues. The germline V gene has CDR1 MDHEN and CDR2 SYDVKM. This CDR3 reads CASSVQGRGRASNQPQHF. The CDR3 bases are TGTGCCAGCAGTGTACAGGGTCGAGGACGGGCTAGCAATCAGCCCCAGCATTTT. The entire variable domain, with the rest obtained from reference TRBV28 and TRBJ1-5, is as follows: DVKVTQSSRYLVKRTGEKVFLECVQDMDHENMFWYRQDPGLGLRLIYFSYDVKMKEKGDIPEGYSVSREKKERFSLILESASTNQTSMYLCASSVQGRGRASNQPQHFGDGTRLSIL.

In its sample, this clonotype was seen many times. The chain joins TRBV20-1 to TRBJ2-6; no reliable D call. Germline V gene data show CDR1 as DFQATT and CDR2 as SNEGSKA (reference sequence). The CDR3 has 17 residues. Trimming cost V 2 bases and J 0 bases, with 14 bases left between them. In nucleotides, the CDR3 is TGCAGTGCTAGAACCAGAGAAGCATACTCTGGGGCCAACGTCCTGACTTTC. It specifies CSARTREAYSGANVLTF.

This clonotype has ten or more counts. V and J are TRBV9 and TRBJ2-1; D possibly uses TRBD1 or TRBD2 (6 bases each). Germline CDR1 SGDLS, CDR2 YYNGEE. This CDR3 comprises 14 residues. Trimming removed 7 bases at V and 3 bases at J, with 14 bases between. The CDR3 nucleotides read TGTGCCAGCGAACGGGGGCCCTTCTACAATGAGCAGTTCTTC. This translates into CASERGPFYNEQFF.

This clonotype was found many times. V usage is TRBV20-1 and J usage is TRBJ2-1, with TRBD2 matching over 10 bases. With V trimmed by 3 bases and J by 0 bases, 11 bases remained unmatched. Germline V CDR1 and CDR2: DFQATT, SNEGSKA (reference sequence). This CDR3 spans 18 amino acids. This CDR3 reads CSASLPSGGSSSYNEQFF. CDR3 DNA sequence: TGCAGTGCTAGTTTACCTAGCGGGGGATCGAGCTCCTACAATGAGCAGTTCTTC.

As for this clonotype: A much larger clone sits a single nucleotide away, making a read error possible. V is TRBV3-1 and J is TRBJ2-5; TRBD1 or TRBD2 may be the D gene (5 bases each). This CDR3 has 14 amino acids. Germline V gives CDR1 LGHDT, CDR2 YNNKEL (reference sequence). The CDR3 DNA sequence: TGTGCCACCAGCCCCGGGGCCCTTCAAGAGACCCAGTACTTC. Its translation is CATSPGALQETQYF.

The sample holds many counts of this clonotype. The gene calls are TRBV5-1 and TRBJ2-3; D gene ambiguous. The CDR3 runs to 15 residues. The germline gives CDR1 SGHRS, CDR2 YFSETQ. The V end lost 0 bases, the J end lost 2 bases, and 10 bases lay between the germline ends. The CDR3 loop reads CASSLGLGFTDTQYF. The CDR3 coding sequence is TGCGCCAGCAGCTTGGGGCTGGGGTTCACAGATACGCAGTATTTT.

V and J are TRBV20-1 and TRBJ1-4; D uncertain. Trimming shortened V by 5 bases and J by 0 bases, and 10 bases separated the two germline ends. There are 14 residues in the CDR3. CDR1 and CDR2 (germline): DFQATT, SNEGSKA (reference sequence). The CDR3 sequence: CSAQAGATNEKLFF. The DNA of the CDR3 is TGCAGTGCTCAGGCTGGTGCAACTAATGAAAAACTGTTTTTT.

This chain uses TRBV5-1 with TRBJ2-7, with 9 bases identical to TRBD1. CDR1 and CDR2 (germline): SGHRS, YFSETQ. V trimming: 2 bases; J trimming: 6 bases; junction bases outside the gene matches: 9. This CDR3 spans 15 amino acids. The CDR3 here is CASSLAGQGVTEQYF. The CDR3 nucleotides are TGCGCCAGCAGCTTAGCGGGACAGGGCGTAACCGAGCAGTACTTC.

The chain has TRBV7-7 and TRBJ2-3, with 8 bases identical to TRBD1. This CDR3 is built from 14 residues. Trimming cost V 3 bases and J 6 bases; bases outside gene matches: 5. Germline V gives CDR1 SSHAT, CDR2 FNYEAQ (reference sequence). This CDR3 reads CASSLTGVADTQYF. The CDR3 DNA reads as TGTGCCAGCAGCTTGACAGGGGTGGCGGATACGCAGTATTTT.

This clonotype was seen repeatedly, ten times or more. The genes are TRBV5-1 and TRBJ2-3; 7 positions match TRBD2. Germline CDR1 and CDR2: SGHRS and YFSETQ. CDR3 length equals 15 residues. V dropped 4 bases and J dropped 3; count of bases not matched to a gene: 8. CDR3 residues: CASSTRDYRTDTQYF. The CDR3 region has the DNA TGCGCCAGCAGCACAAGGGACTATCGGACAGATACGCAGTATTTT. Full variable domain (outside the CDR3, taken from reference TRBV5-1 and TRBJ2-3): KAGVTQTPRYLIKTRGQQVTLSCSPISGHRSVSWYQQTPGQGLQFLFEYFSETQRNKGNFPGRFSGRQFSNSRSEMNVSTLELGDSALYLCASSTRDYRTDTQYFGPGTRLTVL.

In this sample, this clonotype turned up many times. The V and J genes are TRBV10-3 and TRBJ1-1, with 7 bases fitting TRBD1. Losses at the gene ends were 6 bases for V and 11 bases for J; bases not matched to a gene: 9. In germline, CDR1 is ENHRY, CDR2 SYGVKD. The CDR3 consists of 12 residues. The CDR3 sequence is CAISTGELGAFF. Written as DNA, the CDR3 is TGTGCCATCAGCACAGGGGAGTTGGGTGCTTTCTTT.